This T cell receptor beta chain was sequenced for a study of T cells in Graves' hyperthyroidism and ophthalmopathy. V was pared by 3 bases and J by 6 bases, with 12 bases between. The CDR3 sequence is 14 residues long. Authors of the study amplified TCR beta CDR3 regions from RNA transcripts. A set of HTBI primers served as the primers for a first-round RT-PCR of the TCR CDR3. TCRdb reanalysed the multiplex PCR reads using MiXCR and keeps one entry per CDR3 protein. The sample carries roughly 510,000 distinct CDR3 sequences, roughly 20% recorded once. In this sample, this clonotype turned up many times. The antigen remains undetermined. General study findings and limits: Ophthalmopathy was separated from stable hyperthyroidism by a 13 V-J model.

This TCR was recovered from a man aged 18-30 years with Graves' hyperthyroidism. Sample: blood. This rearrangement joins TRBV12-3 or TRBV12-4 to TRBJ1-5; tentative D call: TRBD1 (6 bases). The CDR3 DNA is TGTGCCAGCAGTTTTGGGGGGCCCGGTCAGCCCCAGCATTTT. Its protein product is CASSFGGPGQPQHF.